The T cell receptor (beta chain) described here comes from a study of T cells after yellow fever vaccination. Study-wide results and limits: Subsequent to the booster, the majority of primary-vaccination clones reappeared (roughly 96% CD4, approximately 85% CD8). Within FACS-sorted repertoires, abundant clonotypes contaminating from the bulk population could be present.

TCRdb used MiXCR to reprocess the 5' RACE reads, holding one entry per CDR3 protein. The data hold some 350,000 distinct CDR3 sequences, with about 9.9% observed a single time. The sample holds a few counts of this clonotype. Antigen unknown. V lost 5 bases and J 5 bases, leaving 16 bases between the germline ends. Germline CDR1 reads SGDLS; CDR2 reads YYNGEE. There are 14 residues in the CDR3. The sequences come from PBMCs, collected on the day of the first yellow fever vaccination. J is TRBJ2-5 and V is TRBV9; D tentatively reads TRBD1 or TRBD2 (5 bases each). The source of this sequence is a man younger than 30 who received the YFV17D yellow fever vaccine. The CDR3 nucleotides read TGTGCCAGCAGTACCGGGTCGGGACGGGAGACCCAGTACTTC. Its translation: CASSTGSGRETQYF.